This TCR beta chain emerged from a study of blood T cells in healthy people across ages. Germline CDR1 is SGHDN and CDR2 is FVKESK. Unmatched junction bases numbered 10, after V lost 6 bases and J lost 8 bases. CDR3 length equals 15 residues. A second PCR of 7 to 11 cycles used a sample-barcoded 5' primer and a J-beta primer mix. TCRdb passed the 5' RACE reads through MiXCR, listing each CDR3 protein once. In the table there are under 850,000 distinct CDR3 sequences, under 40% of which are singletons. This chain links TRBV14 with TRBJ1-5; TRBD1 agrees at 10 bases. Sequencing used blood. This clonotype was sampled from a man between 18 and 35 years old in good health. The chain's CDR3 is CASRRNRDRGKPQHF. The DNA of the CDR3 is TGTGCCAGCAGGCGTAACCGGGACAGGGGCAAGCCCCAGCATTTT.